The clone carrying this T cell receptor beta chain was seen a handful of times. Its matching antigen is unknown. There are 17 residues in the CDR3. CDR1 is SGHNT, CDR2 YYREEE, per germline (reference sequence). Trimming took 3 bases from V and 2 from J, leaving 19 bases between them. Using its own MiXCR run on the reads, TCRdb lists one record per CDR3 protein. The table shows about 890,000 distinct CDR3 sequences, with roughly 30% occurring only once. The sample originates from a study of T cell repertoires in cytomegalovirus infection. About the study: Alongside well-studied HLA-B-restricted CMV epitopes, recently identified HLA-C-restricted CMV epitopes were also used. Public signatures in TCR beta pointed to CMV infection and matching HLA type.

Whole-study findings and limits: Ex vivo responses were dominated by HLA-C-restricted CMV-specific TCR beta clonotypes.

The chain joins TRBV5-4 to TRBJ2-3; D is undetermined. Here the sequenced sample was cultured CD8+ T cells from PBMCs, taken from culture after CMV antigen stimulation. The receptor comes from a human donor in good health (CMV status not recorded). Some clones in this sample may be carry-over from other donors' samples. The CDR3, as DNA: TGTGCCAGCAGCTCCCTAGTAACCCCTTTTCCCACAGATACGCAGTATTTT. Protein product: CASSSLVTPFPTDTQYF. The full variable domain, its missing parts supplied by reference TRBV5-4 and TRBJ2-3, is ETGVTQSPTHLIKTRGQQVTLRCSSQSGHNTVSWYQQALGQGPQFIFQYYREEENGRGNFPPRFSGLQFPNYSSELNVNALELDDSALYLCASSSLVTPFPTDTQYFGPGTRLTVL.